This is a list of T cell receptor beta chains from one sample in a study of blood T cell repertoires in COVID-19. The method was immunoSEQ multiplex PCR; TCRdb's version includes in-frame clones alone and lacks a portion of them. The repertoire consists of about 160,000 clones, with approximately 81% occurring once and the leading ten covering around 3.2%. Sequencing was done on a sample of peripheral blood. All receptors derive from a human donor with acute or convalescent COVID-19. The donor label of this sample is uncertain. CDR3s include the opening cysteine and the closing phenylalanine or tryptophan.

v_call	cdr3_aa
TRBV18	CASSRDTNIAQPQHF
TRBV11-1	CASRPQGASSYNEQFF
TRBV6-5	CASSYSSGGVNEQFF
TRBV7-7	CASSLAGASGANEQFF
TRBV3-1/TRBV3-2	CASSQAQGGGSYNSPLHF
TRBV3-1/TRBV3-2	CASSHLQGQGGSPLHF
TRBV5-1	CASSSRTGAGTEAFF
TRBV12-3/TRBV12-4	CASSIQGHYGYTF
TRBV6-6	CASTTDTYEQYF
TRBV27	CASSFVSTGNYGYTF
TRBV5-1	CASSYPTSGEANTGELFF
TRBV5-4	CASSFGQGTGNTIYF
TRBV7-6	CASSLDSSGSLSYNEQFF
TRBV15	CATSSLGQVKSPLHF
TRBV30	CAWSVALEAFF
TRBV9	CASSVEGLLDQPQHF
TRBV6-5	CASRRTGGRSTEAFF
TRBV2	CASTFDNYNEQFF
TRBV7-3	CASSSGTAGEQFF
TRBV20-1	CSASSDRYYGYTF